This TCR beta chain derives from a study of shared clonotypes between healthy human individuals. This clone appeared once. The antigen remains undetermined. This CDR3 contains 13 residues. The germline gives CDR1 MDHEN, CDR2 SYDVKM. V was cut by 1 base and J by 7 bases, with 7 bases left in between. Only in-frame clones appear in the TCRdb table, and some are missing; sequencing was by immunoSEQ multiplex PCR. The sample contains some 500,000 clones, 90% to 96% of which appear only once. Overall study results and limits: Rarefaction exposed incomplete sorted-subset sequencing despite large depth. Sharing of clonotypes among donors was expected to vary with sequencing depth.

The chain joins TRBV28 to TRBJ1-4; D unresolved. The source of this sequence is a young woman in good health. Sample: naive CD4+ T cells sorted from blood. Sample subset: CD45RA+ positively selected. Here the CDR3 DNA reads TGTGCCAGCAGTTTATCTGGGGTTGAAAAACTGTTTTTT. Translating it yields CASSLSGVEKLFF.